The present TCR beta chain was sequenced within a study of cytomegalovirus exposure and HLA in healthy donors. Study in general: Assignment to the Caucasian-associated ancestry cluster applied to around four fifths of the approximately 420 genotyped donors.

Trimming took off 3 bases at V and 5 bases at J, with 17 bases between the two ends. Germline CDR1 MNHNS, CDR2 SASEGT. This CDR3 has 16 amino acids. The PCR used 60 Vbeta and 13 Jbeta primers. Method: immunoSEQ multiplex PCR; TCRdb's copy keeps in-frame clones and lacks some. The sample carries 200,000 or so clones, around 82% recorded once. Comment on this clone: What it recognizes is unknown.

Study outcomes and limitations: TRBV6-2, TRBV6-3 and other indistinguishable V segments were excluded. Researchers counted 164 TCR beta chains as cytomegalovirus-associated. When presence/absence was analysed, sequencing depth was taken to be roughly uniform across donors.

The chain carries TRBV6-1 and TRBJ1-5; tentatively, D is TRBD1 (6 bases). This TCR derives from a woman in her twenties or thirties in good health and CMV-seronegative. Sequencing was performed on PBMCs. CDR3 region: CASSDLKDSWHQPQHF. The CDR3 region has the DNA TGTGCCAGCAGTGATCTCAAGGACAGTTGGCATCAGCCCCAGCATTTT.